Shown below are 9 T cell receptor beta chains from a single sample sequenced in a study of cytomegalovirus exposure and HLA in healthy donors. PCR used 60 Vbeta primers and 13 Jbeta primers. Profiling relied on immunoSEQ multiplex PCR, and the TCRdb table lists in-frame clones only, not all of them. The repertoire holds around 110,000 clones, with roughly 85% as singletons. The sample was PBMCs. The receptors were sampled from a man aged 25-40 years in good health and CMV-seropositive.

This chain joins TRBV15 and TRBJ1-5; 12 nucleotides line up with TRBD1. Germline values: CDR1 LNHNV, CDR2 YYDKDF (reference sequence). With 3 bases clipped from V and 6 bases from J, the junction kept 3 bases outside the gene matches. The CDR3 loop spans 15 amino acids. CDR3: CATSRGQGAFQPQHF. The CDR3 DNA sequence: TGTGCCACCAGCAGGGGACAGGGGGCGTTTCAGCCCCAGCATTTT.

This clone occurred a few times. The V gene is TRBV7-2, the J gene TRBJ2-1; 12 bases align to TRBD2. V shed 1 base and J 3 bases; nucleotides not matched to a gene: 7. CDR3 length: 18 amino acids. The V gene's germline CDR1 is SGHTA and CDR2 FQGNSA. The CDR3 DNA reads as TGTGCCAGCAGCTTAGAGACTAGCGGGAGAATATTCTACAATGAGCAGTTCTTC. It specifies CASSLETSGRIFYNEQFF.

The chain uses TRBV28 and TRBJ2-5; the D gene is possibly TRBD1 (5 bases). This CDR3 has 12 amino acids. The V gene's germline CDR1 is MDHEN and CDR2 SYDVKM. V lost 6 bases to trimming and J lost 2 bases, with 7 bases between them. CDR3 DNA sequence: TGTGCCAGCAGACAGGTTCAAGAGACCCAGTACTTC. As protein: CASRQVQETQYF.

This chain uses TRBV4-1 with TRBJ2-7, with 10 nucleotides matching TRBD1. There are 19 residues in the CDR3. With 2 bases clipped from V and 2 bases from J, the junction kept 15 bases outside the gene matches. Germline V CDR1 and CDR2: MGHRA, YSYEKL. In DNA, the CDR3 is TGCGCCAGCAGCCAACCTGGGGCATTGGTAGGACAGGGGGCCTACGAGCAGTACTTC. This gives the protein CASSQPGALVGQGAYEQYF.

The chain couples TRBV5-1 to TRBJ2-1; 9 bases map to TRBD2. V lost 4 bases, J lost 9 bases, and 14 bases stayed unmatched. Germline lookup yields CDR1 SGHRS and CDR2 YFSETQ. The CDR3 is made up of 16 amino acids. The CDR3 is CASSQNAGLAGSEQFF. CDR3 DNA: TGCGCCAGCAGCCAGAATGCGGGCCTAGCGGGATCTGAGCAGTTCTTC.

This CDR3 reads CASSPPVLQGPNTGELFF. As DNA, the CDR3 is TGTGCCAGCTCACCACCGGTGTTGCAGGGCCCGAACACCGGGGAGCTGTTTTTT. This sequence joins TRBV18 and TRBJ2-2, with D possibly matching TRBD1 (5 bases). From germline, CDR1 is KGHSH and CDR2 LQKENI. The CDR3 covers 18 residues. V shed 0 bases and J shed 0 bases, with 14 bases lying between them.

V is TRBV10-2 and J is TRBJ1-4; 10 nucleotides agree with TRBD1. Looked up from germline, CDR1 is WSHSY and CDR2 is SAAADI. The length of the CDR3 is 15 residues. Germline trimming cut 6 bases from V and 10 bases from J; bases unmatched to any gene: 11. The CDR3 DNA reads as TGCGCCAGCAGCCTTCTCGGGACAGGGGTCGGAAAACTGTTTTTT. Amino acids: CASSLLGTGVGKLFF.

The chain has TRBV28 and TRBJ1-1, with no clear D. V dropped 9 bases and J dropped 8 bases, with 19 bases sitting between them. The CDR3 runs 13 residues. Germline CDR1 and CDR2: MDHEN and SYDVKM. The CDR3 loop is CASINRPTREAFF. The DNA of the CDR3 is TGTGCCAGTATAAACAGACCGACCAGGGAAGCTTTCTTT.

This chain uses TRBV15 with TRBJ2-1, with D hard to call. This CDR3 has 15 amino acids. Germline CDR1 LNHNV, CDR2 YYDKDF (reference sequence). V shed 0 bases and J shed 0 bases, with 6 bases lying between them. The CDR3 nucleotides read TGTGCCACCAGCAGAGAGGTGAGCTCCTACAATGAGCAGTTCTTC. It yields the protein CATSREVSSYNEQFF.